The source of this T cell receptor (beta chain) is a study of cytomegalovirus exposure and HLA in healthy donors. Overall study: A previous analysis identified around 120 million unique TCR beta sequences derived from about 180 million T cells.

There are a few counts of this clone. The antigen is not known. CDR1 and CDR2 from the germline V gene are MNHEY and SMNVEV (reference sequence). The CDR3 contains 14 residues. Study-wide findings and caveats: Later analysis demonstrated an association between a missense DCLRE1C variant and TCR beta V- and J-gene trimming. In an earlier analysis, productive rearrangement rates for most beta V segments clustered near 87% or 30%. Common viral pathogens were later found to be apparently linked to several of the most significant clusters.

13 Jbeta primers and 60 Vbeta primers were used for the PCR. The data were produced by immunoSEQ multiplex PCR, yet TCRdb's version contains in-frame clones alone and is incomplete. Of about 170,000 clones listed, roughly 70% are singletons. This chain links TRBV27 with TRBJ2-5, with D unclear. The J call is doubtful: the DNA matches TRBJ2-7 better. This TCR was recovered from a man in his forties in good health and CMV-seropositive. The sequencing input was PBMCs. The CDR3 loop reads CASSYRQEVYEQYF. As DNA, the CDR3 is TGTGCCAGCAGTTATAGGCAGGAAGTATACGAGCAGTACTTC.